Described below is a single TCR beta chain sequence and its context. The entry originates in a study of blood T cell repertoires in COVID-19. The wider study: Sites across the United States, Italy and Spain contributed samples from acute and convalescent COVID-19.

This study enrolled people aged roughly 18 to 100 from about 24 US geographic areas. As originally analysed: The authors estimated nucleated cell counts from reference gene primer amplification. Libraries were prepared by immunoSEQ multiplex PCR; TCRdb keeps only in-frame clonotypes and omits some of them. The V and J calls and the clone size are those of that table, but D and trimming were determined from the DNA. The sample holds about 480,000 clones, roughly 90% seen once. The germline V gene encodes CDR1 MNHNY and CDR2 SVGAGI (reference sequence). CDR3 size: 16 residues. Trimming cost V 0 bases and J 6 bases; bases outside gene matches: 9.

This receptor was obtained from a woman between 40 and 55 years old who had recovered from COVID-19. The genes are TRBV6-6 and TRBJ2-5; 8 bases line up with TRBD2. The sequenced material came from PBMCs or T cells enriched from blood (not recorded which). CDR3 in DNA: TGTGCCAGCAGTTACTCTCTTCTGGATAGCGGGAAGACCCAGTACTTC. This translates into CASSYSLLDSGKTQYF.